This T cell receptor beta chain was sequenced during a study of CD8 T cells in Susac syndrome. Whole-study findings and limits: There was no clonal expansion in the CD4+ T cell repertoires of Susac syndrome.

The CDR3 totals 12 residues. Per germline, CDR1 SGHDN and CDR2 FVKESK. The RNA, about 0.45 to 1 ug, was put through reverse transcription using random hexamers. Amplification of TCR beta CDR3 was carried out by immunoSEQ multiplex PCR, which covered 54 Vbeta and 13 Jbeta segments. Each CDR3 protein is one row after TCRdb ran MiXCR on the immunoSEQ multiplex PCR reads. This sample has over 150,000 distinct CDR3 sequences; 95% to 97% occur once, and the top ten carry 0.1% to 0.15%. Remarks on this clonotype: Antigen unknown.

The T cells that were sequenced for TCR beta were CD8+ and CD4+ cells from blood. The clonotype was recovered from a human donor with Susac syndrome. Sequences were obtained from CD4+ T cells from PBMCs. The J gene is TRBJ2-5, the V gene TRBV14; 7 nucleotides line up with TRBD1. The end of the DNA is better explained by TRBJ2-1, so the J call may be wrong. CDR3 nucleotides: TGTGCCAGCAGCCACCCCGGGACAGCCCAGTTCTTC. Protein: CASSHPGTAQFF.